This is a list of T cell receptor beta chains from one sample in a study of identical twins. TCRdb independently ran MiXCR on the 5' RACE reads; one entry per CDR3 protein. The sample has about 690,000 distinct CDR3 sequences, over 5% seen once; the top ten hold approximately 1.6%. Sequences were obtained from naive T cells sorted from blood. These receptors were collected from a man aged 18 to 29 in good health. The CDR3 runs from the conserved cysteine through the conserved F or W. D genes are given only for firm matches. The size of a clone is reported for some rows only, either as once, few or many, or as a class for expanded clones.

TRBD2,many,TRBJ2-3,TRBV5-1,TGCGCCAGCAGCTTCAAGGTCCCGGGAGGGGCAGATACGCAGTATTTT,CASSFKVPGGADTQYF
TRBD1,few,TRBJ2-5,TRBV7-6,TGTGCCATCGGGACAGCGAAAGAGACCCAGTACTTC,CAIGTAKETQYF
.,many,TRBJ2-1,TRBV5-5,TGTGCCAGCAGCGGAGGACAGATGATCAATGAGCAGTTCTTC,CASSGGQMINEQFF
.,many,TRBJ2-5,TRBV5-6,TGTGCCAGCAGCCCGATTTTGAAGAAGGGGTACCAAGAGACCCAGTACTTC,CASSPILKKGYQETQYF
.,many,TRBJ2-7,TRBV10-3,TGTGCCATCAGTGCTCCTCGAGGCAGTTCATCCGAGCAGTACTTC,CAISAPRGSSSEQYF
.,many,TRBJ1-2,TRBV12-3/TRBV12-4,TGTGCCAGCAGTTTATTCCAGTTCCGGGCCAGAAAACTTAACTATGGCTACACCTTC,CASSLFQFRARKLNYGYTF
.,few,TRBJ2-1,TRBV5-5,TGTGCCAGCAGCTGGAGTAGAGGGGCGGCCCACTACAATGAGCAGTTCTTC,CASSWSRGAAHYNEQFF
.,few,TRBJ1-1,TRBV18,TGTGCCAGCTCACCACCGGACAGGAACACTGAAGCTTTCTTT,CASSPPDRNTEAFF
TRBD2,few,TRBJ2-5,TRBV20-1,TGCAGTGCTAGGCCCCTACTAGCGGGGGCACAAGAGACCCAGTACTTC,CSARPLLAGAQETQYF
TRBD2,many,TRBJ2-1,TRBV12-3/TRBV12-4,TGTGCCAGCAGTTTTTGGACTAGTTATAACAATGAGCAGTTCTTC,CASSFWTSYNNEQFF
TRBD2,few,TRBJ2-7,TRBV10-3,TGTGCCATCAGTGAGCTAGCGGAATCCTACGAGCAGTACTTC,CAISELAESYEQYF
TRBD2,many,TRBJ2-3,TRBV12-3/TRBV12-4,TGTGCCAGCCGGACTAGCGGGAGCCCAGATACGCAGTATTTT,CASRTSGSPDTQYF
.,.,TRBJ2-3,TRBV9,TGTGCCAGCAGCGTAAAAGGGATTCGCACAGATACGCAGTATTTT,CASSVKGIRTDTQYF
TRBD2,few,TRBJ2-1,TRBV20-1,TGCAGTGCTACCCGGGGCGGGAGAGAGGGTGAGCAGTTCTTC,CSATRGGREGEQFF
.,few,TRBJ2-1,TRBV12-3/TRBV12-4,TGTGCCAGCAGTTTTGGGGGAGTGCAGTTCTTC,CASSFGGVQFF